This T cell receptor beta chain was captured by sequencing in a study of blood T cells in healthy people across ages. Using a J-beta primer mix together with a sample-barcoded 5' primer, a second PCR was run for about 6 to 12 cycles. TCRdb re-derived calls from the 5' RACE reads in MiXCR, one entry per CDR3 protein. Of about a million distinct CDR3 sequences listed, approximately 38% are singletons. The CDR3 has 12 amino acids. With 6 bases removed from V and 4 bases from J, the gap between germline ends came to 10 bases. The sequence derives from a man in his late teens or twenties in good health. Material: blood. The rearrangement uses TRBV12-3 or TRBV12-4 and TRBJ2-7; D gene unclear. CDR3 sequence (DNA): TGTGCCAGCAGGCTAGTCGGGTACGAGCAGTACTTC. This translates into CASRLVGYEQYF.